Shown below are 16 T cell receptor beta chains from a single sample sequenced in a study of CD8 T cells in Susac syndrome. About 0.5 to 1 ug RNA was reverse transcribed with random hexamers. TCRdb re-called the immunoSEQ multiplex PCR reads with MiXCR, one entry per CDR3 protein. The data hold more than 90,000 distinct CDR3 sequences, with 85% to 95% observed a single time. Sequenced sample: CD4+ T cells from PBMCs. The receptor source for this set is a human donor with multiple sclerosis.

The chain carries TRBV5-1 and TRBJ2-2; no definite D call. The germline V and J ends were trimmed by 2 bases and 4 bases, with 9 bases remaining between them. Germline values: CDR1 SGHRS, CDR2 YFSETQ. The length of the CDR3 is 14 residues. The CDR3 sequence is CASSFDIFTGELFF. The CDR3 region has the DNA TGCGCCAGCAGCTTTGATATCTTCACCGGGGAGCTGTTTTTT. Using reference TRBV5-1 and TRBJ2-2 for the parts outside the CDR3, the full variable domain is KAGVTQTPRYLIKTRGQQVTLSCSPISGHRSVSWYQQTPGQGLQFLFEYFSETQRNKGNFPGRFSGRQFSNSRSEMNVSTLELGDSALYLCASSFDIFTGELFFGEGSRLTVL.

The chain recombines TRBV5-1 with TRBJ2-1, with D tentatively TRBD2 (6 bases). The CDR3 is 14 amino acids. Per the germline V gene, CDR1 is SGHRS and CDR2 is YFSETQ. Trimming removed 4 bases at V and 0 bases at J, with 8 bases between. The CDR3 here is CASSMTSSYNEQFF. The CDR3 nucleotides are TGCGCCAGCAGCATGACTAGCTCCTACAATGAGCAGTTCTTC. The full variable domain, with the rest looked up from reference TRBV5-1 and TRBJ2-1, is KAGVTQTPRYLIKTRGQQVTLSCSPISGHRSVSWYQQTPGQGLQFLFEYFSETQRNKGNFPGRFSGRQFSNSRSEMNVSTLELGDSALYLCASSMTSSYNEQFFGPGTRLTVL.

This clonotype was observed a single time. The genes are TRBV20-1 and TRBJ2-3, with 12 bases lining up with TRBD1. V lost 3 bases to trimming and J lost 4 bases; unmatched junction nucleotides: 14. CDR3 length: 18 amino acids. Germline loops: CDR1 DFQATT, CDR2 SNEGSKA (reference sequence). This CDR3 reads CSARGTPGQGAGSDTQYF. CDR3 nucleotides: TGCAGTGCTAGGGGGACTCCGGGACAGGGGGCTGGGTCAGATACGCAGTATTTT.

As DNA, the CDR3 is TGCGCCAGCAGCCAAGATAGGTTGATAGGGGGCACTGAAGCTTTCTTT. Its translation: CASSQDRLIGGTEAFF. The V gene is TRBV4-1, the J gene TRBJ1-1, with D perhaps TRBD1 (6 bases). V was pared by 0 bases and J by 4 bases, with 15 bases between. The CDR3 spans 16 residues. The V gene's germline CDR1 is MGHRA and CDR2 YSYEKL.

This sequence joins TRBV23-1 and TRBJ2-5; 7 nucleotides line up with TRBD1. Being an ORF, TRBV23-1 has a function that is uncertain. V gave up 2 bases and J gave up 1 base; unmatched junction bases: 4. The CDR3 runs 15 residues. CDR3 sequence (DNA): TGCGCCAGCAGTCAACCGGGACAGATCCAAGAGACCCAGTACTTC. Translating gives CASSQPGQIQETQYF.

V and J are TRBV4-1 and TRBJ1-1; D is unresolved. From germline, CDR1 is MGHRA and CDR2 YSYEKL. The CDR3 length is 14 residues. V was cut by 4 bases and J by 4 bases, with 13 bases left in between. The CDR3 loop is CASSPAGYSTEAFF. The CDR3 coding sequence is TGCGCCAGCAGCCCCGCAGGATACAGCACTGAAGCTTTCTTT.

This clonotype showed up just once. The CDR3 coding sequence is TGTGCCAGCAAACAGACAGGGGACTATGGCTACACCTTC. Encoded protein: CASKQTGDYGYTF. V is TRBV2 and J is TRBJ1-2; TRBD1 matches at 8 bases. After removal of 7 bases from V and 3 bases from J, the junction contained 4 bases not matched to a gene. Germline V CDR1 and CDR2: SNHLY, FYNNEI. This CDR3 contains 13 residues.

The V call is TRBV5-1, the J call TRBJ2-7; 7 bases are shared with TRBD2. The germline gives CDR1 SGHRS, CDR2 YFSETQ. Trimming cost V 3 bases and J 7 bases; bases outside gene matches: 10. The CDR3 totals 14 residues. CDR3 loop: CASSWSSGALEQYF. The CDR3 coding sequence is TGCGCCAGCAGCTGGTCTAGCGGCGCCCTTGAGCAGTACTTC.

V and J are TRBV24-1 and TRBJ1-2; D uncertain. Germline CDR1 reads KGHDR; CDR2 reads SFDVKD. The CDR3 totals 16 residues. Trimming cost V 5 bases and J 0 bases, with 15 bases left between them. The CDR3 coding sequence is TGTGCCACCAGTGTCTCGATGTCTAAATCTAACTATGGCTACACCTTC. Its translation: CATSVSMSKSNYGYTF.

J is TRBJ2-2 and V is TRBV29-1; the D is unclear. Germline CDR1 and CDR2: SQVTM and ANQGSEA. CDR3 length equals 12 residues. Trimming cost V 5 bases and J 5 bases, with 9 bases left between them. The CDR3 DNA reads TGCAGCGTTCGATGGTGGACCGGGGAGCTGTTTTTT. This encodes CSVRWWTGELFF.

The J gene is TRBJ1-1, the V gene TRBV30; D gene uncertain. CDR1 GTSNPN and CDR2 SVGIG come from the germline V gene (reference sequence). The germline V and J ends were trimmed by 0 bases and 3 bases, with 8 bases remaining between them. The CDR3 totals 13 residues. Here the CDR3 DNA reads TGTGCCTGGAGTGTCAGGAGGGACACTGAAGCTTTCTTT. Translated: CAWSVRRDTEAFF.

V usage is TRBV3-1 and J usage is TRBJ1-5; D is possibly TRBD1 (6 bases). Between the trimmed V and J ends, which lost 7 bases and 10 bases, there was a span of 14 bases. Germline values: CDR1 LGHDT, CDR2 YNNKEL (reference sequence). The CDR3 contains 12 residues. The DNA of the CDR3 is TGTGCCAGCAACCGTAGGGGGGACCCCCAGCATTTT. Protein sequence: CASNRRGDPQHF.

The chain uses TRBV2 and TRBJ1-2, with 9 positions matching TRBD1. J gave up 9 bases and V 7 bases, and 9 bases lay outside the gene matches. The CDR3 is 13 residues long. Per germline, CDR1 SNHLY and CDR2 FYNNEI. As DNA, the CDR3 is TGTGCCAGCAATCAAAGGACAGGGGAAAGCTACACCTTC. It specifies CASNQRTGESYTF.

The chain couples TRBV25-1 to TRBJ2-7, with 8 bases lining up with TRBD2. The CDR3 consists of 17 residues. V gave up 7 bases and J gave up 4 bases; unmatched junction bases: 18. Germline CDR1 is MGHDK and CDR2 is SYGVNS. CDR3 sequence reads: CASTPRNLAGSRYEQYF. CDR3 sequence (DNA): TGTGCCAGCACTCCCCGGAACCTAGCGGGCAGTAGGTACGAGCAGTACTTC.

The chain joins TRBV9 to TRBJ1-1, with unresolved D. There are 15 residues in the CDR3. Trimming shortened V by 0 bases and J by 4 bases, and 13 bases separated the two germline ends. In germline, CDR1 is SGDLS, CDR2 YYNGEE. CDR3 in amino acids: CASSVGGGKPTEAFF. CDR3 in DNA: TGTGCCAGCAGCGTAGGTGGAGGGAAGCCCACTGAAGCTTTCTTT.

This rearrangement joins TRBV9 to TRBJ1-2; D uncertain. The CDR3 covers 16 residues. Trimming left V 4 bases short and J 0 bases short, with 16 bases between. Germline CDR1 SGDLS, CDR2 YYNGEE. Written as DNA, the CDR3 is TGTGCCAGCAGCCCCCGAAAGGGCAACTCTAACTATGGCTACACCTTC. Residues: CASSPRKGNSNYGYTF.